This is a list of T cell receptor beta chains from one sample in a study of T cells in Graves' hyperthyroidism and ophthalmopathy. TCRdb re-derived calls from the multiplex PCR reads in MiXCR, one entry per CDR3 protein. The table includes almost 600,000 distinct CDR3 sequences, 35% to 55% detected once. The sample taken for sequencing was peripheral blood or thyroid tissue (not recorded which). The receptors were gathered from a woman between 18 and 29 years old with Graves' hyperthyroidism. Both conserved end residues are part of each CDR3. A D gene is named only where the DNA matches it firmly. Some rows mark clone size as missing; the rest say once, few, many or name a class of expanded clone.

CDR3 protein,CDR3 DNA,J gene,clone size,V gene,D gene
CASSPSWQGASEQYF,TGCGCCAGCAGCCCCTCTTGGCAGGGAGCAAGCGAGCAGTACTTC,TRBJ2-7,.,TRBV5-1,.
CSAVPGQGAMNSPLHF,TGCAGTGCTGTACCGGGACAGGGGGCCATGAATTCACCCCTCCACTTT,TRBJ1-6,once,TRBV20-1,TRBD1
CSAPTSGATNTGELFF,TGCAGTGCGCCAACTAGCGGAGCGACGAACACCGGGGAGCTGTTTTTT,TRBJ2-2,.,TRBV20-1,TRBD2
CASGIDNSYNSPLHF,TGTGCCAGCGGTATTGACAACTCCTATAATTCACCCCTCCACTTT,TRBJ1-6,.,TRBV6-5,.
CAWSVVTNTEAFF,TGTGCCTGGAGTGTAGTGACGAACACTGAAGCTTTCTTT,TRBJ1-1,many,TRBV30,.
CSSPLDNQETQYF,TGCAGCTCACCCTTAGACAACCAAGAGACCCAGTACTTC,TRBJ2-5,.,TRBV29-1,.
CASRKGGEKLFF,TGTGCCAGCAGGAAGGGTGGTGAAAAACTGTTTTTT,TRBJ1-4,many,TRBV28,.
CSVADRGREQYF,TGCAGCGTAGCAGACAGGGGTCGAGAGCAGTACTTC,TRBJ2-7,.,TRBV29-1,TRBD1
CAISESIRGGNGYTF,TGTGCCATCAGTGAGTCGATAAGGGGAGGGAATGGCTACACCTTC,TRBJ1-2,.,TRBV10-3,.
CSAQSSGETDTQYF,TGCAGTGCTCAGTCCAGCGGGGAAACAGATACGCAGTATTTT,TRBJ2-3,.,TRBV20-1,TRBD2
CASSPIGTSRNTIYF,TGTGCCAGCAGCCCCATAGGGACTAGCAGGAACACCATATATTTT,TRBJ1-3,once,TRBV9,.
CSVVGRGADGYTF,TGCAGCGTTGTTGGTAGGGGGGCTGATGGCTACACCTTC,TRBJ1-2,.,TRBV29-1,.
CSPRSFGETQYF,TGCAGCCCAAGGTCCTTCGGGGAGACCCAGTACTTC,TRBJ2-5,.,TRBV29-1,.
CASLGQGAEKLFF,TGTGCCAGCTTGGGACAGGGGGCGGAAAAACTGTTTTTT,TRBJ1-4,many,TRBV2,TRBD1
CATRTGQETQYF,TGTGCCACCCGGACAGGGCAAGAGACCCAGTACTTC,TRBJ2-5,.,TRBV10-3,TRBD1
CASSFVGQGYNEQYF,TGCGCCAGCAGCTTTGTGGGACAGGGGTACAATGAGCAGTACTTC,TRBJ2-7,.,TRBV5-1,TRBD1
CSATGEGQPQHF,TGCAGTGCTACAGGGGAAGGTCAGCCCCAGCATTTT,TRBJ1-5,.,TRBV20-1,.
CANRGLDQPQHF,TGTGCTAACAGGGGGCTAGATCAGCCCCAGCATTTT,TRBJ1-5,.,TRBV19,TRBD1
CARGGALNTEAFF,TGTGCCAGGGGGGGGGCGCTTAACACTGAAGCTTTCTTT,TRBJ1-1,many,TRBV2,.
CASSRGLGLSETQYF,TGTGCCAGCAGCCGAGGGCTCGGGCTGTCGGAGACCCAGTACTTC,TRBJ2-5,.,TRBV12-3/TRBV12-4,.
CSARISLEGAGNQPQHF,TGCAGTGCTAGAATATCCCTCGAGGGGGCAGGAAATCAGCCCCAGCATTTT,TRBJ1-5,.,TRBV20-1,TRBD1
CATSRLGTGMTQYF,TGTGCCACCAGCAGACTTGGGACGGGGATGACCCAGTACTTC,TRBJ2-5,.,TRBV15,.
CASSYPLIQSYGYTF,TGTGCCAGCAGTTACCCTCTGATTCAGAGCTATGGCTACACCTTC,TRBJ1-2,many,TRBV6-6,.
CASSLVGSQGGSPLHF,TGTGCCAGCAGCTTAGTAGGGTCACAGGGGGGATCCCCCCTCCACTTT,TRBJ1-6,.,TRBV7-9,TRBD1
CATTRTGAMAGELFF,TGTGCCACCACCCGGACAGGGGCAATGGCCGGGGAGCTGTTTTTT,TRBJ2-2,.,TRBV24-1,TRBD1
CSVGEGGSYEHF,TGCAGCGTGGGAGAAGGGGGCAGCTATGAGCATTTT,TRBJ1-5,few,TRBV29-1,TRBD1
CASSQSGQGSYEQYF,TGTGCCAGCAGCCAATCAGGCCAGGGAAGCTACGAGCAGTACTTC,TRBJ2-7,many,TRBV4-2,.
CATSDLPRGLAGVDEQFF,TGTGCCACCAGTGATTTGCCTAGGGGACTAGCGGGAGTGGATGAGCAGTTCTTC,TRBJ2-1,.,TRBV24-1,TRBD2
CSAAVLALTEQYF,TGCAGTGCCGCCGTCTTGGCGCTTACCGAGCAGTACTTC,TRBJ2-7,many,TRBV20-1,.
CASSEYRAVRGYTF,TGTGCCAGCAGTGAATATCGGGCAGTCCGGGGCTACACCTTC,TRBJ1-2,many,TRBV25-1,.
CATSDRNTEAFF,TGTGCCACCAGTGACCGGAACACTGAAGCTTTCTTT,TRBJ1-1,many,TRBV24-1,.
CASAPSRASYEQYF,TGTGCCAGTGCCCCGTCCAGGGCCTCCTACGAGCAGTACTTC,TRBJ2-7,many,TRBV2,.
CATSRDPAGTSGATNEKLFF,TGTGCCACCAGCAGGGACCCCGCCGGGACTAGCGGGGCAACTAATGAAAAACTGTTTTTT,TRBJ1-4,once,TRBV15,.
CATSVTAGGYTF,TGTGCCACCAGTGTCACAGCGGGAGGCTACACCTTC,TRBJ1-2,once,TRBV24-1,.
CASSFTSETYQETQYF,TGTGCCAGCAGCTTCACTAGCGAAACGTACCAAGAGACCCAGTACTTC,TRBJ2-5,.,TRBV9,TRBD2
CASGLSRDGNEQYF,TGTGCTAGTGGTTTGAGCAGGGACGGCAATGAGCAGTACTTC,TRBJ2-7,.,TRBV12-5,.
CASSPPRQPRYEQYF,TGTGCCAGCTCACCACCTAGACAGCCTCGCTACGAGCAGTACTTC,TRBJ2-7,.,TRBV18,.
CASSQDRIIYGYTF,TGTGCCAGCAGCCAAGATCGCATCATCTATGGCTACACCTTC,TRBJ1-2,many,TRBV4-2,.
CASSPGDRAPHQPQHF,TGTGCCAGCAGCCCCGGGGACAGGGCTCCTCATCAGCCCCAGCATTTT,TRBJ1-5,.,TRBV12-3/TRBV12-4,TRBD1
CSARGQGGNEKLFF,TGCAGTGCTAGAGGGCAGGGAGGCAATGAAAAACTGTTTTTT,TRBJ1-4,.,TRBV20-1,.